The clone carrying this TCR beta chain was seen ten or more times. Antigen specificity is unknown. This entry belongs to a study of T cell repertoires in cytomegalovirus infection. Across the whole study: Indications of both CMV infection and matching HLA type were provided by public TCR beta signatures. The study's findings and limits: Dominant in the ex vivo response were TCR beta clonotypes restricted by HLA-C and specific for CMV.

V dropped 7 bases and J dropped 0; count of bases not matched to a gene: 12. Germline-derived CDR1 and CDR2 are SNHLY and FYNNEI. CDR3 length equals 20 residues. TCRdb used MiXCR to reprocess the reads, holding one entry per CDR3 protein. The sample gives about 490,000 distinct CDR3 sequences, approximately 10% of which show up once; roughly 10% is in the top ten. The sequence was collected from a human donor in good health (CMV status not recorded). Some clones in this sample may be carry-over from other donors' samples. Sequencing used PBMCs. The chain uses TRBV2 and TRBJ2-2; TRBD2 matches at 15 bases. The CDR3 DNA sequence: TGTGCCAGCACTGGCTTCGGACTAGCGGGGGGGCGGCCGAACACCGGGGAGCTGTTTTTT. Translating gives CASTGFGLAGGRPNTGELFF.